Listed below are T cell receptor beta chains from one sample, sequenced in a study of blood T cell repertoires in COVID-19. TCRdb's copy holds only in-frame clones and misses some; the assay was immunoSEQ multiplex PCR. The sample consists of some 390,000 clones, approximately 86% of them appearing once. The sequenced sample consisted of peripheral blood. These receptors were obtained from a human donor in a cohort sampled during active COVID-19. CDR3s include the opening cysteine and the closing phenylalanine or tryptophan. D genes are given only for firm matches. Some rows mark clone size as missing; the rest say once, few, many or name a class of expanded clone.

D gene	V gene	clone size	J gene	CDR3 DNA	CDR3 protein
TRBD2	TRBV6-1	.	TRBJ2-2	TGTGCCAGCAGTGAAATAGCGGGGGGAGGTTCCGGGGAGCTGTTTTTT	CASSEIAGGGSGELFF
TRBD1	TRBV11-2	few	TRBJ1-2	TGTGCCAGCAGCTTCGGGACAGGACCTTATGGCTACACCTTC	CASSFGTGPYGYTF
.	TRBV20-1	.	TRBJ2-1	TGCAGTGCAGGGGGACCCAATGAGCAGTTCTTC	CSAGGPNEQFF
TRBD2	TRBV4-2	.	TRBJ2-3	TGTGCCAGCAGCCTTCGCGGGGGGGCCTTTATAGAAGATACGCAGTATTTT	CASSLRGGAFIEDTQYF
.	TRBV29-1	.	TRBJ2-1	TGCAGCGTTAGGAAGGGGACATCTTACCCGGGCTCCTACAATGAGCAGTTCTTC	CSVRKGTSYPGSYNEQFF
.	TRBV30	.	TRBJ2-1	TGTGCCTGGAGGCCATCAGGGACTCTGGCCCATGAGCAGTTCTTC	CAWRPSGTLAHEQFF
TRBD1	TRBV6-1	.	TRBJ1-5	TGTGCCAGCAGTGAGACCCCGGGACAGGGTGATCAGCCCCAGCATTTT	CASSETPGQGDQPQHF
.	TRBV7-9	few	TRBJ2-5	TGTGCCAGCAGCTTAGGAGGCGGTCCCTTTGTAGAGACCCAGTACTTC	CASSLGGGPFVETQYF
.	TRBV5-1	.	TRBJ1-1	TGCGCCAGCAGCTTGAACCAGCTAGCTGAAGCTTTCTTT	CASSLNQLAEAFF
.	TRBV18	.	TRBJ1-1	TGTGCCAGCTCACTAAACAGGGAATTCACTGAAGCTTTCTTT	CASSLNREFTEAFF
TRBD2	TRBV5-5	.	TRBJ2-1	TGTGCCAGCAGCTTGAATGAGCGGGGGGCTTACAATGAGCAGTTCTTC	CASSLNERGAYNEQFF
.	TRBV19	.	TRBJ1-2	TGTGCCAGTAGTCTAGCAGCTAACTATGGCTACACCTTC	CASSLAANYGYTF
.	TRBV6-5	.	TRBJ1-1	TGTGCCAGCGAACAGGTTTTCAACACTGAAGCTTTCTTT	CASEQVFNTEAFF
TRBD2	TRBV7-2	.	TRBJ2-5	TGTGCCAGCAGCTTAGAAATAGCGGGGGCCCCGTGGGAGACCCAGTACTTC	CASSLEIAGAPWETQYF
.	TRBV5-1	.	TRBJ2-6	TGCGCCAGCAGCTTGGCCGGCAGGTCAAACGGGGCCAACGTCCTGACTTTC	CASSLAGRSNGANVLTF
.	TRBV14	.	TRBJ1-2	TGTGCCAGCAGCCAAGATTGGTCAGGGGATGGCTACACCTTC	CASSQDWSGDGYTF
TRBD2	TRBV5-6	.	TRBJ2-1	TGTGCCAGCAGCTCGTCTGGGACTAGTAACAATGAGCAGTTCTTC	CASSSSGTSNNEQFF
TRBD1	TRBV6-5	.	TRBJ2-7	TGTGCCAGCCTGGGGTACTACAGGGGTCACTACGAGCAGTACTTC	CASLGYYRGHYEQYF
TRBD1	TRBV7-8	.	TRBJ2-7	TGTGCCAGCAGCTTGGGGTTCGGGGACAGTTCCTACGAGCAGTACTTC	CASSLGFGDSSYEQYF
TRBD1	TRBV18	.	TRBJ2-7	TGTGCCAGCTCAACGGGACAGGGGACCTACGAGCAGTACTTC	CASSTGQGTYEQYF
TRBD1	TRBV27	.	TRBJ2-3	TGTGCCAGCGGCAGGGGGCTTGGCACAGATACGCAGTATTTT	CASGRGLGTDTQYF
TRBD1	TRBV6-1	.	TRBJ1-1	TGTGCCAGCAGAATCGAGGACAGGGGAGCTTTCTTT	CASRIEDRGAFF
.	TRBV29-1	.	TRBJ1-1	TGCAGCGTTTTACGACAGAACACTGAAGCTTTCTTT	CSVLRQNTEAFF
TRBD1	TRBV28	.	TRBJ2-7	TGTGCCAGCAAGGAGAGGACAGGGTGGTACGAGCAGTACTTC	CASKERTGWYEQYF
.	TRBV7-9	.	TRBJ1-6	TGTGCCAGCAGCTTAAGTGAGGGTAGGGATTCACCCCTCCACTTT	CASSLSEGRDSPLHF
TRBD1	TRBV2	.	TRBJ1-4	TGTGCCAGCAGGCCCGGGACAGGGCCAAATGAAAAACTGTTTTTT	CASRPGTGPNEKLFF
TRBD2	TRBV3-1/TRBV3-2	.	TRBJ2-5	TGTGCCAGCAGACTCCGGGGCGGGAGTGAGACCCAGTACTTC	CASRLRGGSETQYF
TRBD2	TRBV4-2	.	TRBJ2-7	TGTGCCAGCAGCCGAGGGACTAGCGGGACCTACGAGCAGTACTTC	CASSRGTSGTYEQYF
TRBD2	TRBV11-2	once	TRBJ2-1	TGTGCCAGCAGCGGTCGGCTAGCGGGGGGGCCCGATGAGCAGTTCTTC	CASSGRLAGGPDEQFF
TRBD2	TRBV29-1	few	TRBJ2-2	TGCAGCGTTGGTCCGGGGGGAAACACCGGGGAGCTGTTTTTT	CSVGPGGNTGELFF
TRBD1	TRBV24-1	.	TRBJ2-5	TGTGCCACCAGTGAATCCGGGACAGGGGGCCCAGAGACCCAGTACTTC	CATSESGTGGPETQYF
.	TRBV9	.	TRBJ2-7	TGTGCCAGCAGCGCCGGCGGCGGCGTCAGCTCCTACGAGCAGTACTTC	CASSAGGGVSSYEQYF
.	TRBV7-9	.	TRBJ1-6	TGTGCCAGCAGCTTAGGCGGCATGGCGGGTTCACCCCTCCACTTT	CASSLGGMAGSPLHF
.	TRBV7-9	.	TRBJ2-3	TGTGCCAGCAGTATAAGTCCTGGGGGCCATCAAAGCACAGATACGCAGTATTTT	CASSISPGGHQSTDTQYF
.	TRBV5-1	.	TRBJ1-1	TGCGCCAGCAGCTTCACGGGGCAGGGGATGAACACTGAAGCTTTCTTT	CASSFTGQGMNTEAFF
TRBD1	TRBV5-1	.	TRBJ1-4	TGCGCCAGCAGCTTGGACAGGGGGCGCAGTAATGAAAAACTGTTTTTT	CASSLDRGRSNEKLFF
TRBD1	TRBV7-2	.	TRBJ1-4	TGTGCCAGCAGCTTAGCGCCAGGGGGCGGTGAAAAACTGTTTTTT	CASSLAPGGGEKLFF
.	TRBV30	.	TRBJ1-1	TGTGCCTGGACAGAAAACAGGGAAATGAACACTGAAGCTTTCTTT	CAWTENREMNTEAFF
TRBD1	TRBV28	.	TRBJ2-2	TGTGCCAGCAGTCGTTACAGGGGCGGCGGGGAGCTGTTTTTT	CASSRYRGGGELFF
TRBD2	TRBV4-2	.	TRBJ2-5	TGTGCCAGCAGCCAGGGTACTCGTCTAGCGGGGGGGCAAGAGACCCAGTACTTC	CASSQGTRLAGGQETQYF
.	TRBV30	once	TRBJ1-6	TGTGCCTGGATGAAGACTATAAAGAATTCACCCCTCCACTTT	CAWMKTIKNSPLHF
TRBD1	TRBV5-1	.	TRBJ2-7	TGCGCCAGCAGCTTGCTACAGGGGCCCCGCTACGAGCAGTACTTC	CASSLLQGPRYEQYF
.	TRBV6-5	.	TRBJ1-1	TGTGCCAGCAGTTACTCACAGGGTGGGACTGAAGCTTTCTTT	CASSYSQGGTEAFF
TRBD1	TRBV7-9	few	TRBJ1-6	TGTGCCAGCAGCACCGACAGGGTCGGCGACAATAATTCACCCCTCCACTTT	CASSTDRVGDNNSPLHF
.	TRBV2	.	TRBJ2-5	TGTGCCAGCAGTGCCTCGGCGGTGCAAGAGACCCAGTACTTC	CASSASAVQETQYF
TRBD1	TRBV9	.	TRBJ2-1	TGTGCCAGCAGCGTAGAAGACAGGGGTCCCTACAATGAGCAGTTCTTC	CASSVEDRGPYNEQFF
TRBD2	TRBV6-1	.	TRBJ2-3	TGTGCCAGCAGTGAAACTAGCGGGAGGGGAACAGATACGCAGTATTTT	CASSETSGRGTDTQYF
.	TRBV5-5	.	TRBJ2-2	TGTGCCAGCAGCTTATTTTTTGTTAACAATCGGAACACCGGGGAGCTGTTTTTT	CASSLFFVNNRNTGELFF
.	TRBV18	.	TRBJ1-3	TGTGCCAGCTCACCCCCAACAGGATCCAATTCTGGAAACACCATATATTTT	CASSPPTGSNSGNTIYF
TRBD1	TRBV30	.	TRBJ2-7	TGTGCCTGGAGCCAACAGGGGAGAGGTTCTTTCGAGCAGTACTTC	CAWSQQGRGSFEQYF
TRBD2	TRBV5-4	.	TRBJ2-3	TGTGCCAGCAGCCCGTGGACTAGCGGGGCGGCAGATACGCAGTATTTT	CASSPWTSGAADTQYF
TRBD1	TRBV7-6	.	TRBJ1-1	TGTGCCAGCAGCCCCAGCCGACAGGGTCTGAACACTGAAGCTTTCTTT	CASSPSRQGLNTEAFF
.	TRBV10-3	.	TRBJ2-3	TGTGCCATCAGCGAATTCGACAGGCGAAACACAGATACGCAGTATTTT	CAISEFDRRNTDTQYF